The present T cell receptor (beta chain) was sequenced within a study of cytomegalovirus exposure and HLA in healthy donors. V lost 3 bases and J lost 4, with 12 bases in between. CDR3 length: 14 amino acids. CDR1 is LNHNV, CDR2 YYDKDF, per germline (reference sequence). About this clone itself: No antigen is known for it.

General observations from the study: Per a later analysis, 15,000 to 20,000 TCR beta sequences showed association with HLA alleles at 0.05 false discovery rate. In a later analysis, the majority of CMV-associated beta chains seemingly showed HLA restriction.

The PCR employed 60 Vbeta primers together with 13 Jbeta primers. The repertoire was sequenced with immunoSEQ multiplex PCR; TCRdb's copy has only in-frame clones and lacks some. The sample shows some 270,000 clones, 80% of them seen only once. Sequenced input: PBMCs. The V gene is TRBV15, the J gene TRBJ1-2; D is uncertain. The source is a girl under 10 years old in good health and CMV-seronegative. DNA for the CDR3: TGTGCCACCAGCAGGCCCGGTCCCCCCTATGGCTACACCTTC. Amino acids: CATSRPGPPYGYTF.